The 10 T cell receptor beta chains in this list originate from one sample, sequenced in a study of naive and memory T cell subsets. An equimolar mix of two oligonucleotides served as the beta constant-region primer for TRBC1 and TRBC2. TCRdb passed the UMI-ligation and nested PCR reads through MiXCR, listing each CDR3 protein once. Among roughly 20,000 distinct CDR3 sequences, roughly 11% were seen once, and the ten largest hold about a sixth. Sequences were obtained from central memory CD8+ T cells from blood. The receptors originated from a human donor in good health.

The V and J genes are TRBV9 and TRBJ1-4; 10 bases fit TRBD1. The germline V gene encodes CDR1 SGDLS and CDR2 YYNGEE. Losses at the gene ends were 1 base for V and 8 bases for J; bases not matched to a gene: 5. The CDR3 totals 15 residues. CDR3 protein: CASSVYGTGVEKLFF. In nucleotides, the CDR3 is TGTGCCAGCAGCGTATACGGGACAGGGGTAGAAAAACTGTTTTTT.

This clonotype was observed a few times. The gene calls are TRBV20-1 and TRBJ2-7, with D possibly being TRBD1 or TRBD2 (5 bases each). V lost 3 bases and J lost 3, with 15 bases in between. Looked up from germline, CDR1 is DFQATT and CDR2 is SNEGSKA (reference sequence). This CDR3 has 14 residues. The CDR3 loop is CSARGDGEIYEQYF. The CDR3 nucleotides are TGCAGTGCTAGGGGGGACGGCGAAATCTACGAGCAGTACTTC.

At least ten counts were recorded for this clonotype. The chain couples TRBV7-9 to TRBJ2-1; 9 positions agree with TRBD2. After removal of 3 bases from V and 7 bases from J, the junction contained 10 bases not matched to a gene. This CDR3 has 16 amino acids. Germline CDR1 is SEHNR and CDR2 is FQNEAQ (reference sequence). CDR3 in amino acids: CASSFRAGGSRNEQFF. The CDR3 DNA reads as TGTGCCAGCAGCTTTCGGGCGGGAGGGTCTCGGAATGAGCAGTTCTTC. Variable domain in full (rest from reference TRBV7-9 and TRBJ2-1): DTGVSQNPRHKITKRGQNVTFRCDPISEHNRLYWYRQTLGQGPEFLTYFQNEAQLEKSRLLSDRFSAERPKGSFSTLEIQRTEQGDSAMYLCASSFRAGGSRNEQFFGPGTRLTVL.

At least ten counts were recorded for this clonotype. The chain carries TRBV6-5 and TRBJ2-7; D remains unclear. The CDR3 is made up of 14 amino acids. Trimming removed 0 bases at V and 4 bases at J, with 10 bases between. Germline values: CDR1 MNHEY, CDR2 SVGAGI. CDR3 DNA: TGTGCCAGCAGTTACTCGAATAGCCGTTACGAGCAGTACTTC. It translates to CASSYSNSRYEQYF.

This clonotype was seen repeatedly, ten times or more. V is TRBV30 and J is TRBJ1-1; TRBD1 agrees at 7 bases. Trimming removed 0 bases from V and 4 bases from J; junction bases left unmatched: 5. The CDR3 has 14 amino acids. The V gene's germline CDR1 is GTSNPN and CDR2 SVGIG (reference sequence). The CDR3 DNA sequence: TGTGCCTGGAGTGTTCAGACAGGGACCACTGAAGCTTTCTTT. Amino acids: CAWSVQTGTTEAFF.

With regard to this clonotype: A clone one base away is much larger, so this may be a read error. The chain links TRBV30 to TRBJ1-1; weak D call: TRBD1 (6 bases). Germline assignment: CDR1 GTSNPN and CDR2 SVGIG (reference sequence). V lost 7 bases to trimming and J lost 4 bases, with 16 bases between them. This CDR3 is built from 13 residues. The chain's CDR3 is CASEGNRATEAFF. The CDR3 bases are TGTGCCTCGGAGGGAAACAGGGCCACTGAAGCTTTCTTT.

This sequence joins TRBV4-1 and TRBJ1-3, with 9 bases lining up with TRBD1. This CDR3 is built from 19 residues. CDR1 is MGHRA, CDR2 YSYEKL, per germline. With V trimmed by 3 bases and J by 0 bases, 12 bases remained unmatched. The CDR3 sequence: CASSHRSQGAAVSGNTIYF. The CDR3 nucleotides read TGCGCCAGCAGCCACCGATCACAGGGGGCCGCAGTCTCTGGAAACACCATATATTTT.

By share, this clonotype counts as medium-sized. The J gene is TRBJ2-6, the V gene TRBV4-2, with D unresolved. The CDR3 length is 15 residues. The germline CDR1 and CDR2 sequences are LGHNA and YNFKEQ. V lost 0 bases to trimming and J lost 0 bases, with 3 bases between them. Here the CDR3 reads CASSQDNSGANVLTF. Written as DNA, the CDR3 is TGTGCCAGCAGCCAAGACAACTCTGGGGCCAACGTCCTGACTTTC.

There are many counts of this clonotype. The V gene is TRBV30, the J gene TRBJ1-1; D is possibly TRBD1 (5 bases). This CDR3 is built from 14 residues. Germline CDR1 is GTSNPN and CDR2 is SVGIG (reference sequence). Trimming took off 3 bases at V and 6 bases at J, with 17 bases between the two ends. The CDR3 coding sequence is TGTGCCTGGAGCCATCCGGGGGGAGCGGCTGAAGCTTTCTTT. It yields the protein CAWSHPGGAAEAFF.

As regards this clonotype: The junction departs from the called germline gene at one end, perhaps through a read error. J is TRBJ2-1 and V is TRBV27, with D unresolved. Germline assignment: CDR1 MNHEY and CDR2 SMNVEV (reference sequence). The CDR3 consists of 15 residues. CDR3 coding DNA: TGTGCCAGCAGTTTATCGCGACCGACCTACAATGAGCTGTTCTTC. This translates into CASSLSRPTYNELFF.